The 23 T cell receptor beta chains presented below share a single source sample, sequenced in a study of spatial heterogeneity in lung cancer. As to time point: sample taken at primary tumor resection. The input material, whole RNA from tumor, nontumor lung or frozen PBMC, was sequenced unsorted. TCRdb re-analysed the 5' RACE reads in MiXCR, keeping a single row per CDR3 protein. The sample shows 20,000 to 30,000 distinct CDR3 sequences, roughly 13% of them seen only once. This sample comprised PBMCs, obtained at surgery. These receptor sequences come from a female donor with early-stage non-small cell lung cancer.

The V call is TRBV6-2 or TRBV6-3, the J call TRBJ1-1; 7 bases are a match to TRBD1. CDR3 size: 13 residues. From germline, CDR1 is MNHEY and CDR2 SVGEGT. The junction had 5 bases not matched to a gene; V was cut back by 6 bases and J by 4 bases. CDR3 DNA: TGTGCCAGCAGCCAACAGGGGATCACTGAAGCTTTCTTT. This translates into CASSQQGITEAFF.

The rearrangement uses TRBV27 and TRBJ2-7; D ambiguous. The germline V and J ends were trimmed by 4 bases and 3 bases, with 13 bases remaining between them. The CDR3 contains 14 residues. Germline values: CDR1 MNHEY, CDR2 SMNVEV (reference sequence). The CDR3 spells CASSSMTDHYEQYF. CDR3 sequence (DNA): TGTGCCAGCAGTTCGATGACGGACCACTACGAGCAGTACTTC.

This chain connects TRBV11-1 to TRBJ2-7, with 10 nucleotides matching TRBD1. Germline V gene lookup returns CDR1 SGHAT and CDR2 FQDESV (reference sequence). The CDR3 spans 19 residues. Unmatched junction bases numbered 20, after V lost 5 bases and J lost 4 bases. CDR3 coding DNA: TGTGCCAGCAGCCCGGTTGGGGACAGGGGTGAGGAGGGAAGATACGAGCAGTACTTC. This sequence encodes CASSPVGDRGEEGRYEQYF.

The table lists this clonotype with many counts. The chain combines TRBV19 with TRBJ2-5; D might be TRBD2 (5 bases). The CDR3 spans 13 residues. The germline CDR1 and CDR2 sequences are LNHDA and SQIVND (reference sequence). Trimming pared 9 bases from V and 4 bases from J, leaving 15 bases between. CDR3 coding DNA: TGTGCCAGCCGGCGGGTGGGAGCAGAGACCCAGTACTTC. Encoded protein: CASRRVGAETQYF. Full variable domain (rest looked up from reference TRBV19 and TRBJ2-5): DGGITQSPKYLFRKEGQNVTLSCEQNLNHDAMYWYRQDPGQGLRLIYYSQIVNDFQKGDIAEGYSVSREKKESFPLTVTSAQKNPTAFYLCASRRVGAETQYFGPGTRLLVL.

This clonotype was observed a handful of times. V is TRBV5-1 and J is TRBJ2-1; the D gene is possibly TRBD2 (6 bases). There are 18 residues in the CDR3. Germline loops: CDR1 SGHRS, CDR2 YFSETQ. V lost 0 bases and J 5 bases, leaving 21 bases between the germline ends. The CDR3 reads CASSLERREAPNHNEQFF. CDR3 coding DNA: TGCGCCAGCAGCTTGGAGCGCAGGGAGGCCCCTAACCACAATGAGCAGTTCTTC.

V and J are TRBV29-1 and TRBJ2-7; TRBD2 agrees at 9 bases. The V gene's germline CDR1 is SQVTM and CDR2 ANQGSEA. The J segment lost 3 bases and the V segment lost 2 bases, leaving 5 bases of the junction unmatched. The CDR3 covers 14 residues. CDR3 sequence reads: CSVELAGSNYEQYF. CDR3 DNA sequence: TGCAGCGTTGAACTAGCGGGATCTAACTACGAGCAGTACTTC.

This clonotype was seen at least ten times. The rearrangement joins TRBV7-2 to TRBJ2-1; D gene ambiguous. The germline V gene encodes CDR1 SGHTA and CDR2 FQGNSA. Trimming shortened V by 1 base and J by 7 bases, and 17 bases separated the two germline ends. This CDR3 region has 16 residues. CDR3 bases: TGTGCCAGCAGCTTAGACCCTGCCCCGGGCGGAAATGAGCAGTTCTTC. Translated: CASSLDPAPGGNEQFF.

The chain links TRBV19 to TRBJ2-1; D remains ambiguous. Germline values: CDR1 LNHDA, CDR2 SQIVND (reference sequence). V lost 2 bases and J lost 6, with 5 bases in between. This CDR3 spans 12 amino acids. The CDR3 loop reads CASSISVNEQFF. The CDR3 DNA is TGTGCCAGTAGTATATCGGTCAATGAGCAGTTCTTC.

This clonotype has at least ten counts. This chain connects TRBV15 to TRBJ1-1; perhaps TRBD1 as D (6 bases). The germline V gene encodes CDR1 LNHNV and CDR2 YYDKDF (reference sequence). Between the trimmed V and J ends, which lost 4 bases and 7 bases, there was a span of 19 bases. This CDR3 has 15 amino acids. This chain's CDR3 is CATSIRDTGYYEAFF. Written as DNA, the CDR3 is TGTGCCACCAGCATCCGGGACACCGGCTATTATGAAGCTTTCTTT.

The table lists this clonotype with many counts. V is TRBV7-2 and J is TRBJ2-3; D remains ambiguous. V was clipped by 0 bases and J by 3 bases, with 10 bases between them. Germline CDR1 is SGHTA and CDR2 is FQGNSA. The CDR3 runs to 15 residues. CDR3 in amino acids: CASSLAVMVTDTQYF. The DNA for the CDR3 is TGTGCCAGCAGCTTAGCGGTTATGGTGACAGATACGCAGTATTTT.

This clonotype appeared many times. The DNA of the CDR3 is TGTGCCATCTCCGGGACAGGGTTGATCGCTGAAGCTTTCTTT. This codes for CAISGTGLIAEAFF. The chain uses TRBV10-3 and TRBJ1-1, with 9 bases fitting TRBD1. Losses at the gene ends were 8 bases for V and 6 bases for J; bases not matched to a gene: 10. The CDR3 extends over 14 amino acids. Germline lookup yields CDR1 ENHRY and CDR2 SYGVKD.

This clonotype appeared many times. This chain's CDR3 is CASSTPRQGNTEAFF. The CDR3 DNA follows: TGTGCCAGCAGTACCCCGCGGCAGGGAAACACTGAAGCTTTCTTT. The chain has TRBV28 and TRBJ1-1; possibly TRBD1 for D (5 bases). This CDR3 has 15 amino acids. The V and J ends lost 5 bases and 2 bases respectively, with 15 bases between them. Germline V gene sequence: CDR1 MDHEN, CDR2 SYDVKM. The full variable domain, in which reference TRBV28 and TRBJ1-1 provide the parts outside the CDR3, is DVKVTQSSRYLVKRTGEKVFLECVQDMDHENMFWYRQDPGLGLRLIYFSYDVKMKEKGDIPEGYSVSREKKERFSLILESASTNQTSMYLCASSTPRQGNTEAFFGQGTRLTVV.

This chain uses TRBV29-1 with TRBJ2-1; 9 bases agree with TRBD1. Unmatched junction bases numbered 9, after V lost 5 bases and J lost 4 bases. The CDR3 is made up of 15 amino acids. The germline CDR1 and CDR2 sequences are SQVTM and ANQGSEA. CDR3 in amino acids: CSVRGGQGLYNEQFF. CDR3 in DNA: TGCAGCGTTCGAGGGGGACAGGGTTTATACAATGAGCAGTTCTTC.

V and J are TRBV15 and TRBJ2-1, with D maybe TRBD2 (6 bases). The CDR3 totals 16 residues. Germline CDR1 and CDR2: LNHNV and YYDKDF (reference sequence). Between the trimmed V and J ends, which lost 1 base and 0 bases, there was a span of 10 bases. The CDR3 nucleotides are TGTGCCACCAGCAGAGTTGCGGGGAGCTCCTACAATGAGCAGTTCTTC. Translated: CATSRVAGSSYNEQFF.

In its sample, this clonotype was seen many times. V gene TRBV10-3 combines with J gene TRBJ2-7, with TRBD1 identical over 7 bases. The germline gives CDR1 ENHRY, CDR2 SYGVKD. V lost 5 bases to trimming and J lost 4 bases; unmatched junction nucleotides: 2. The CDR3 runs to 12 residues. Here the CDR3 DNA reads TGTGCCATCAGTCAGACAGGGTACGAGCAGTACGTC. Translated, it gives CAISQTGYEQYV.

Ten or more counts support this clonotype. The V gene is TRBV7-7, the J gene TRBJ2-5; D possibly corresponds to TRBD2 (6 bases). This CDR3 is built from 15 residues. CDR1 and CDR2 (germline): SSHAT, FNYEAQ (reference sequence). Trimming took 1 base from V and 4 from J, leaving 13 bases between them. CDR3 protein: CASSLDGGSGETQYF. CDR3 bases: TGTGCCAGCAGCTTAGATGGGGGGAGCGGAGAGACCCAGTACTTC. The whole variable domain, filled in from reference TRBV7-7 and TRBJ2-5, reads GAGVSQSPRYKVTKRGQDVTLRCDPISSHATLYWYQQALGQGPEFLTYFNYEAQPDKSGLPSDRFSAERPEGSISTLTIQRTEQRDSAMYRCASSLDGGSGETQYFGPGTRLLVL.

The CDR3 region is CASSSLLENSPLHF. For the CDR3, the DNA is TGTGCCAGCAGTTCCCTCTTGGAGAATTCACCCCTCCACTTT. The chain links TRBV12-3 or TRBV12-4 to TRBJ1-6; the D is unclear. The CDR3 has 14 residues. Trimming took 4 bases from V and 7 from J, leaving 11 bases between them.

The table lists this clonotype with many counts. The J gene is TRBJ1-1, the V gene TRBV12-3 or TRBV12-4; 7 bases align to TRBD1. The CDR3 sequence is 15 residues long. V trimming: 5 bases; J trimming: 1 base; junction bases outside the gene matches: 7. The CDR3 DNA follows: TGTGCCAGCAGTCCCCGGACAGGAGCGAACACTGAAGCTTTCTTT. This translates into CASSPRTGANTEAFF.

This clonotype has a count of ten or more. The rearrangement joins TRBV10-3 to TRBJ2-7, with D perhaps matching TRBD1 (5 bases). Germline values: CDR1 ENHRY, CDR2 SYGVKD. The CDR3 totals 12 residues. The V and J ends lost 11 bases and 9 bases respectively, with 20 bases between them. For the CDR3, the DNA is TGTGCCGCTTCCACCCAACCAGGGCCGCAGTACTTC. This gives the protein CAASTQPGPQYF.

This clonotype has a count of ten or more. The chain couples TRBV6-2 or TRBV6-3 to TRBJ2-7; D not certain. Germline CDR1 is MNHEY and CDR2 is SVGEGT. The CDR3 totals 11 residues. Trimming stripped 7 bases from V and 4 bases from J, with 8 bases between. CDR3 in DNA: TGTGCCAGCAAGCTGGATTACGAGCAGTACTTC. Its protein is CASKLDYEQYF.

The CDR3 loop is CASSRFTSNEQFF. In DNA form, the CDR3 reads TGTGCCAGCAGCCGGTTCACGTCCAATGAGCAGTTCTTC. The J gene is TRBJ2-1, the V gene TRBV7-3; D gene unclear. The germline V gene has CDR1 SGHTA and CDR2 FQGTGA. CDR3 length equals 13 residues. V gave up 5 bases and J gave up 6 bases, with 11 bases separating them. The whole variable domain, remainder taken from reference TRBV7-3 and TRBJ2-1, is GAGVSQTPSNKVTEKGKYVELRCDPISGHTALYWYRQSLGQGPEFLIYFQGTGAADDSGLPNDRFFAVRPEGSVSTLKIQRTERGDSAVYLCASSRFTSNEQFFGPGTRLTVL.

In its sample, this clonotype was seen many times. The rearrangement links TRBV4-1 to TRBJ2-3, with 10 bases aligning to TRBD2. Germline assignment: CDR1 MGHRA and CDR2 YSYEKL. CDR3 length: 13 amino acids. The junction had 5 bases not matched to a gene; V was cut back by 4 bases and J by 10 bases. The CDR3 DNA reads TGCGCCAGCAGCCCCGGAGGACTAGCGGCGCAGTATTTT. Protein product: CASSPGGLAAQYF.

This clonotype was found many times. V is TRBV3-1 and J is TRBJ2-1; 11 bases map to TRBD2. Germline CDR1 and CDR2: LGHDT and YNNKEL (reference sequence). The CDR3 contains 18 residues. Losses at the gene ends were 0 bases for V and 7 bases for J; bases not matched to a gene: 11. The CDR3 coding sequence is TGTGCCAGCAGCCAAGACCCCTTACTAGCGGGAGTGAGGAATGAGCAGTTCTTC. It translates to CASSQDPLLAGVRNEQFF.